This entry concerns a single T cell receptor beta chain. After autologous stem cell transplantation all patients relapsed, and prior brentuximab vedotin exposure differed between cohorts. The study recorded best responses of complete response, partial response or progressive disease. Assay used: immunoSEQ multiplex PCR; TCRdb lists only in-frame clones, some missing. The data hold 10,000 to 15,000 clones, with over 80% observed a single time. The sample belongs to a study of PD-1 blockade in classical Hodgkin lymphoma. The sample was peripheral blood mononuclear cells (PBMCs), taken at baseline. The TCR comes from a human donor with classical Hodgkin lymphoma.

CDR3 residues: CAISEQLGTGGNYGYTF. The CDR3 bases are TGTGCCATCAGTGAGCAATTGGGGACAGGGGGCAACTATGGCTACACCTTC. This chain uses TRBV10-3 with TRBJ1-2; 12 bases fit TRBD1. J gave up 2 bases and V 2 bases, and 6 bases lay outside the gene matches. This CDR3 is 17 amino acids long. Germline CDR1 reads ENHRY; CDR2 reads SYGVKD.